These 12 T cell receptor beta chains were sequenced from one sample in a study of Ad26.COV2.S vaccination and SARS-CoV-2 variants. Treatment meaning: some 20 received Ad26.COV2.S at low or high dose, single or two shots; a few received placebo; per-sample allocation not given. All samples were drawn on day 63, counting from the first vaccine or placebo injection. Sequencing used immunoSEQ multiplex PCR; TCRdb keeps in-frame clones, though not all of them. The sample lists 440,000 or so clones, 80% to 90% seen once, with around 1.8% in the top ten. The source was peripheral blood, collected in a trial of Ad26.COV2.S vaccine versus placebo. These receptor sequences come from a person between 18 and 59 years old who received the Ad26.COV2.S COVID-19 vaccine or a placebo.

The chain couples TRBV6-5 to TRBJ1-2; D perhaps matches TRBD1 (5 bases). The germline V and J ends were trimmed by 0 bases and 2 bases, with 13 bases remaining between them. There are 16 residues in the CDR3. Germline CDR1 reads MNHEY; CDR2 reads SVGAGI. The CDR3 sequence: CASSYSKGRGNYGYTF. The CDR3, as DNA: TGTGCCAGCAGTTACTCGAAGGGACGAGGGAACTATGGCTACACCTTC.

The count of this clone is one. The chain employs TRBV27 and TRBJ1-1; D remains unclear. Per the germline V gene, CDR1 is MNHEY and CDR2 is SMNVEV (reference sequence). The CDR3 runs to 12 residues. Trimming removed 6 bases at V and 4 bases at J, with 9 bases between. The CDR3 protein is CASSSTPTEAFF. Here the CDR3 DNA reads TGTGCCAGCAGCTCTACTCCCACTGAAGCTTTCTTT.

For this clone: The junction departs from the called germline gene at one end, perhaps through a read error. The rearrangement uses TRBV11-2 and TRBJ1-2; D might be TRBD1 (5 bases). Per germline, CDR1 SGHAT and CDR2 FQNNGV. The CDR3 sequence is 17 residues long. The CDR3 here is CASSSVNPRQTNYGYIF. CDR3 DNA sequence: TGTGCCAGCAGCTCCGTTAACCCCCGACAGACTAACTATGGCTACATCTTC.

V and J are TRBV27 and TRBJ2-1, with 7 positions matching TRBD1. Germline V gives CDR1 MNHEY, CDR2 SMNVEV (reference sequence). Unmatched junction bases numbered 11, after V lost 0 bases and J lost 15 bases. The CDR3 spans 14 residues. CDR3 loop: CASSLSSRAGGVFF. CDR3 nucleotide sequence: TGTGCCAGCAGTTTATCGAGCCGCGCAGGGGGAGTGTTCTTC.

CDR3 in DNA: TGTGCCAGCACCCGACCCCCCAATGAGCAGTTCTTC. Its translation is CASTRPPNEQFF. This chain connects TRBV25-1 to TRBJ2-1; D is undetermined. The CDR3 consists of 12 residues. Per germline, CDR1 MGHDK and CDR2 SYGVNS. The V end was cut by 7 bases, the J end by 6 bases, with 10 bases between. The complete variable domain, with remaining parts taken from reference TRBV25-1 and TRBJ2-1, reads EADIYQTPRYLVIGTGKKITLECSQTMGHDKMYWYQQDPGMELHLIHYSYGVNSTEKGDLSSESTVSRIRTEHFPLTLESARPSHTSQYLCASTRPPNEQFFGPGTRLTVL.

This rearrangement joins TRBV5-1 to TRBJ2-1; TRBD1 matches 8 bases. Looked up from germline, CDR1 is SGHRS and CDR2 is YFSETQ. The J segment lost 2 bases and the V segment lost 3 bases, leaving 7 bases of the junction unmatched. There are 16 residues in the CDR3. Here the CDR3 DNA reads TGCGCCAGCAGCTCCGGACAGGGTCCTCCCTACAATGAGCAGTTCTTC. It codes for CASSSGQGPPYNEQFF.

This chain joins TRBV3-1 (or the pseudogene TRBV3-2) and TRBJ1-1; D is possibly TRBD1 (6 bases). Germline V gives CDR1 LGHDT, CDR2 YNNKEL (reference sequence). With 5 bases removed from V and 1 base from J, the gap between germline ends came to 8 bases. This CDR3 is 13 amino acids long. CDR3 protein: CASSSQGNTEAFF. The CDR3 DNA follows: TGTGCCAGCAGCTCACAGGGGAACACTGAAGCTTTCTTT.

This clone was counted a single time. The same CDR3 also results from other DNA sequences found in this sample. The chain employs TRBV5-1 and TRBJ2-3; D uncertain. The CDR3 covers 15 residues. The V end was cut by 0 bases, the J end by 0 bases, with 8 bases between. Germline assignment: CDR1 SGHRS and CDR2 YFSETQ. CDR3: CASSLDGFSTDTQYF. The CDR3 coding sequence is TGCGCCAGCAGCTTGGATGGCTTCAGCACAGATACGCAGTATTTT.

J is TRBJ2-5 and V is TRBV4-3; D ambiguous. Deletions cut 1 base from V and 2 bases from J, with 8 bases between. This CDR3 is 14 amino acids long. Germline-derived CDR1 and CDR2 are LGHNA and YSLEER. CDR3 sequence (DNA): TGCGCCAGCAGCCAAGGTCCGTGGCAAGAGACCCAGTACTTC. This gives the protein CASSQGPWQETQYF.

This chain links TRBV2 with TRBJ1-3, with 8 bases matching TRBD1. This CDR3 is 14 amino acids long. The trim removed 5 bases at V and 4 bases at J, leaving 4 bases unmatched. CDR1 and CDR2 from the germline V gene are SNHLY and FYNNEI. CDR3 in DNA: TGTGCCAGCAGTCAGACAGGGGTCGGAAACACCATATATTTT. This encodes CASSQTGVGNTIYF.

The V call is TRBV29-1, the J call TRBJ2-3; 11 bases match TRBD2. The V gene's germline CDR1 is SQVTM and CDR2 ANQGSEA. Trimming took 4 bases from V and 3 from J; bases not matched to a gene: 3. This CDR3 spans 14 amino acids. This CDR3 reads CSVALAGATDTQYF. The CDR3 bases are TGCAGCGTTGCACTAGCGGGGGCTACAGATACGCAGTATTTT.

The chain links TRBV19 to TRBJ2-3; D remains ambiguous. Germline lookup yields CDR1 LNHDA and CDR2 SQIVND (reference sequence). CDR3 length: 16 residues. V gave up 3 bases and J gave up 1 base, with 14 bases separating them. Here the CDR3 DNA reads TGTGCCAGTAGTATTGGAATCCCCCCCGGCACAGATACGCAGTATTTT. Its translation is CASSIGIPPGTDTQYF.